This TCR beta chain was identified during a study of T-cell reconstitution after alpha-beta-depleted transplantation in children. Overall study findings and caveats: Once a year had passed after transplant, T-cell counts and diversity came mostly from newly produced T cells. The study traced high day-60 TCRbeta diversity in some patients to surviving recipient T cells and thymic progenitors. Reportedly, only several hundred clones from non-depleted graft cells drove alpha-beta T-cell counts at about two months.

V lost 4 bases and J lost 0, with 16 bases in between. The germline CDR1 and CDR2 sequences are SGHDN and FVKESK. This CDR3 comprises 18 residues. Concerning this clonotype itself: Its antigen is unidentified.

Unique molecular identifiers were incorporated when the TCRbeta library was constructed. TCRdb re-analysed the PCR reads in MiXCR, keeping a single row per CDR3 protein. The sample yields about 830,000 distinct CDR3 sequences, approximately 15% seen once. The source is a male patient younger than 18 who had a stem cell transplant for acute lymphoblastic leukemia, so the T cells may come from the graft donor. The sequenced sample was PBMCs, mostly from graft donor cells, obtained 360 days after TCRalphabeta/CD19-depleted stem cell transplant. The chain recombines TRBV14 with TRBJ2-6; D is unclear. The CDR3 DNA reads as TGTGCCAGCAGCCCCTACGTAGGTTCCTCCTCTGGGGCCAACGTCCTGACTTTC. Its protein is CASSPYVGSSSGANVLTF.